The next 4 T cell receptor beta chains were all read from a single sample in a study of Graves' ophthalmopathy and Graves' hyperthyroidism (dated by TCRdb to 2016 to 2019). The sequencer listed for this sample is Illumina HiSeq 2000. TCR beta CDR3 regions were amplified from RNA transcripts for repertoire sequencing. A first-round RT-PCR used HTBI primers with the Qiagen OneStep RT-PCR kit, followed by a second-round multiplex PCR, size selection and purification. TCRdb reprocessed the public reads (quality trimming at Q25 with fastp, clone calling with MiXCR) and kept in-frame beta chains. Each record represents a unique CDR3 protein, reported with the most common genes and DNA among its rows. Across this sample there are approximately 700,000 distinct CDR3 sequences, with over 40% seen only once. The ten most abundant clones make up 3.3% of the sample. The sample was peripheral blood. These receptor sequences come from an adult man with Graves' ophthalmopathy.

As for this clonotype: A clone one base away is much larger, so this may be a read error. Since no conserved phenylalanine or tryptophan closes the CDR3, a read error is the likely cause. This chain joins TRBV5-5 and TRBJ1-2, with unresolved D. Germline-derived CDR1 and CDR2 are SGHKS and YYEKEE (reference sequence). CDR3 length: 12 residues. V was cut by 0 bases and J by 10 bases, with 10 bases left in between. CDR3 in amino acids: CASSLDASDYTL. The CDR3 DNA is TGTGCCAGCAGCTTGGATGCCAGTGACTACACCCTC.

In this sample, this clonotype turned up many times. The chain has TRBV12-3 or TRBV12-4 and TRBJ1-5; no reliable D call. V was cut by 4 bases and J by 4 bases, with 8 bases left in between. This CDR3 has 13 residues. The CDR3 loop reads CASSSRENQPQHF. The CDR3 DNA follows: TGTGCCAGCAGTTCAAGGGAGAATCAGCCCCAGCATTTT.

Only a few counts were recorded for this clonotype. The chain couples TRBV2 to TRBJ2-3; D gene unclear. V dropped 9 bases and J dropped 7 bases, with 8 bases sitting between them. CDR3 length equals 10 residues. In germline, CDR1 is SNHLY, CDR2 FYNNEI. CDR3 in amino acids: CASRTNTQYF. CDR3 in DNA: TGTGCCAGTAGGACGAATACGCAGTATTTT.

There are many counts of this clonotype. The chain uses TRBV2 and TRBJ1-5, with 10 positions matching TRBD1. V gave up 8 bases and J gave up 11 bases; unmatched junction bases: 9. The CDR3 is 13 amino acids. CDR1 is SNHLY and CDR2 is FYNNEI in the germline V gene. The CDR3 DNA sequence: TGTGCCAGCGGGACAGGGGAATTCTTGTCCCAGCATTTT. It encodes CASGTGEFLSQHF.